Shown below are 11 T cell receptor beta chains from a single sample sequenced in a study of T cell clusters in autoimmune cytopenias. One tube held mixed TRB-A and TRB-B primer pools for touch-down PCR. TCRdb reworked the multiplex PCR reads into one entry per CDR3 protein, no DNA. The sample's table shows approximately 7,200 distinct CDR3 sequences. TRB was amplified from approximately 250 ng of peripheral blood genomic DNA per sample. The sample also formed part of further work on T cell repertoires in aging, cancer and after chemotherapy.

Sequenced sample: peripheral blood. These receptor sequences come from a human donor in good health.

The gene calls are TRBV7-9 and TRBJ1-1; TCRdb's D call of TRBD1 is untestable without DNA. Germline V gene sequence: CDR1 SEHNR, CDR2 FQNEAQ (reference sequence). CDR3 length equals 15 residues. The CDR3 is CASSLGAGGSGEAFF.

The chain employs TRBV7-9 and TRBJ1-2; the TRBD1 assignment by TCRdb is unverifiable without DNA. The CDR3 is 12 amino acids. CDR1 is SEHNR, CDR2 FQNEAQ, per germline (reference sequence). The CDR3 loop reads CASSPDGGGYTF.

By frequency, this clonotype is medium-sized. The V gene is TRBV5-5, the J gene TRBJ2-3; TCRdb calls TRBD2, which cannot be checked without DNA. Germline V gene lookup returns CDR1 SGHKS and CDR2 YYEKEE (reference sequence). The CDR3 length is 16 residues. The CDR3 reads CASSLELSGSRDTQYF.

According to its frequency, this clonotype is medium-sized. The rearrangement joins TRBV19 to TRBJ2-7; TCRdb outputs TRBD1, but without DNA this stays unchecked. The CDR3 consists of 17 residues. Germline CDR1 LNHDA, CDR2 SQIVND (reference sequence). CDR3: CASSRKGGTTSSYEQYF.

By frequency, this clonotype is medium-sized (0.01 to 0.1%). This chain uses TRBV10-3 with TRBJ2-5; TCRdb names TRBD1, which stays unverified in the absence of DNA. The germline V gene encodes CDR1 ENHRY and CDR2 SYGVKD. The CDR3 covers 13 residues. The CDR3: CAISQGAEETQYF.

This clonotype counts as medium-sized by frequency. The genes are TRBV6-5 and TRBJ2-3. CDR1 MNHEY and CDR2 SVGAGI come from the germline V gene. The length of the CDR3 is 14 residues. The CDR3 loop reads CASSYRRPTDTQYF.

By frequency, this clonotype registers medium-sized. The gene calls are TRBV30 and TRBJ2-3; TCRdb names TRBD1, which stays unverified in the absence of DNA. The CDR3 length is 14 residues. CDR1 is GTSNPN and CDR2 is SVGIG in the germline V gene (reference sequence). The CDR3 reads CAWSLGTVQDTQYF.

The chain has TRBV19 and TRBJ1-5. This CDR3 spans 13 amino acids. CDR1 is LNHDA, CDR2 SQIVND, per germline (reference sequence). The CDR3 spells CASSIGYNQPQHF.

This chain connects TRBV24-1 to TRBJ2-1; TCRdb reports TRBD1, a call that lacks DNA to check it against. Germline V gene data show CDR1 as KGHDR and CDR2 as SFDVKD. This CDR3 is built from 14 residues. The CDR3 protein is CATSDQTAYNEQFF.

The CDR3 here is CASSLRQAAGELFF. The chain recombines TRBV5-6 with TRBJ2-2. The CDR3 is made up of 14 amino acids. CDR1 and CDR2 from the germline V gene are SGHDT and YYEEEE.

This clonotype counts as medium-sized by frequency. This rearrangement joins TRBV27 to TRBJ2-3; the D call from TCRdb, TRBD2, cannot be confirmed without DNA. The germline gives CDR1 MNHEY, CDR2 SMNVEV (reference sequence). This CDR3 comprises 16 residues. The CDR3 region is CASSPWTSGATDTQYF.